This is a list of T cell receptor beta chains from one sample in a study of blood T cell repertoires in COVID-19. TCRdb's table, derived via immunoSEQ multiplex PCR, lists solely in-frame clones and lacks some. The repertoire has about 300,000 clones, over 70% of them found once; the top ten carry about 1.2%. Material for sequencing was peripheral blood. Receptors originate from a woman aged 45-65 years with acute or convalescent COVID-19. CDR3s include the opening cysteine and the closing phenylalanine or tryptophan. D genes are given only for firm matches. Only some rows state a clone size, as once, few, many or a class for expanded clones.

V gene: TRBV16; J gene: TRBJ1-2; D gene: TRBD1; clone size: -; CDR3 protein: CASSPQDRVVGYTF; CDR3 DNA: TGTGCCAGCAGCCCACAGGACAGGGTTGTTGGCTACACCTTC
V gene: TRBV28; J gene: TRBJ1-3; D gene: -; clone size: -; CDR3 protein: CASSLPGYSGNTIYF; CDR3 DNA: TGTGCCAGCAGTTTACCCGGGTATTCTGGAAACACCATATATTTT
V gene: TRBV5-1; J gene: TRBJ2-5; D gene: TRBD2; clone size: -; CDR3 protein: CASSPGAGVTETQYF; CDR3 DNA: TGCGCCAGCAGCCCCGGAGCGGGGGTAACAGAGACCCAGTACTTC
V gene: TRBV4-3; J gene: TRBJ2-2; D gene: -; clone size: -; CDR3 protein: CASSPGGAGTGELFF; CDR3 DNA: TGCGCCAGCAGCCCGGGGGGCGCAGGCACCGGGGAGCTGTTTTTT
V gene: TRBV9; J gene: TRBJ2-1; D gene: TRBD2; clone size: -; CDR3 protein: CASSVEYGRKTDEQFF; CDR3 DNA: TGTGCCAGCAGCGTAGAATACGGGAGGAAGACGGATGAGCAGTTCTTC
V gene: TRBV2; J gene: TRBJ2-2; D gene: TRBD1; clone size: few; CDR3 protein: CASSWTGVGTGELFF; CDR3 DNA: TGTGCCAGCAGTTGGACAGGGGTGGGCACCGGGGAGCTGTTTTTT
V gene: TRBV5-4; J gene: TRBJ1-4; D gene: TRBD1; clone size: -; CDR3 protein: CASSAGQLNEKLFF; CDR3 DNA: TGTGCCAGCAGCGCGGGACAGTTAAATGAAAAACTGTTTTTT
V gene: TRBV10-2; J gene: TRBJ1-2; D gene: TRBD1; clone size: -; CDR3 protein: CASWDRDNYGYTF; CDR3 DNA: TGCGCCAGCTGGGACAGGGATAACTATGGCTACACCTTC
V gene: TRBV29-1; J gene: TRBJ1-1; D gene: -; clone size: many; CDR3 protein: CSVPRGDSKMAFF; CDR3 DNA: TGCAGCGTCCCGCGGGGGGATTCCAAGATGGCTTTCTTT
V gene: TRBV6-5; J gene: TRBJ1-4; D gene: -; clone size: -; CDR3 protein: CASTTGGTNEKLFF; CDR3 DNA: TGTGCCAGCACTACCGGGGGGACTAATGAAAAACTGTTTTTT
V gene: TRBV30; J gene: TRBJ2-7; D gene: TRBD1; clone size: -; CDR3 protein: CAWRVPRGPAYEQYF; CDR3 DNA: TGTGCCTGGAGGGTACCCAGGGGGCCAGCCTACGAGCAGTACTTC
V gene: TRBV5-1; J gene: TRBJ1-2; D gene: TRBD1; clone size: -; CDR3 protein: CASSSGGADYGYTF; CDR3 DNA: TGCGCCAGCAGCTCAGGGGGCGCCGACTATGGCTACACCTTC
V gene: TRBV2; J gene: TRBJ1-2; D gene: -; clone size: -; CDR3 protein: CASSEEEARTF; CDR3 DNA: TGTGCCAGCAGTGAAGAGGAGGCGAGAACCTTC
V gene: TRBV7-6; J gene: TRBJ2-1; D gene: TRBD1; clone size: -; CDR3 protein: CASSFDRQGSEQFF; CDR3 DNA: TGTGCCAGCAGCTTTGACCGACAGGGAAGTGAGCAGTTCTTC
V gene: TRBV28; J gene: TRBJ1-6; D gene: -; clone size: -; CDR3 protein: CASTGTIGGSPLHF; CDR3 DNA: TGTGCCAGCACTGGGACAATCGGAGGATCACCCCTCCACTTT
V gene: TRBV10-3; J gene: TRBJ2-3; D gene: -; clone size: -; CDR3 protein: CAISESNRGEYRRTDTQYF; CDR3 DNA: TGTGCCATCAGTGAGTCGAATCGTGGAGAGTACCGTCGCACAGATACGCAGTATTTT
V gene: TRBV18; J gene: TRBJ2-5; D gene: -; clone size: -; CDR3 protein: CASSPIRGSPKETQYF; CDR3 DNA: TGTGCCAGCTCACCGATCCGAGGGTCCCCTAAAGAGACCCAGTACTTC
V gene: TRBV4-2; J gene: TRBJ1-3; D gene: -; clone size: -; CDR3 protein: CASSQGSTGNTIYF; CDR3 DNA: TGTGCCAGCAGCCAAGGTTCTACTGGAAACACCATATATTTT
V gene: TRBV18; J gene: TRBJ2-5; D gene: TRBD1; clone size: -; CDR3 protein: CASSLGTGRETQYF; CDR3 DNA: TGTGCCAGCTCACTCGGGACAGGGAGGGAGACCCAGTACTTC
V gene: TRBV10-3; J gene: TRBJ1-1; D gene: -; clone size: -; CDR3 protein: CAISESRDSEAFF; CDR3 DNA: TGTGCCATCAGTGAGTCGCGCGACTCAGAAGCTTTCTTT
V gene: TRBV9; J gene: TRBJ2-5; D gene: -; clone size: -; CDR3 protein: CASSVEGGTGQETQYF; CDR3 DNA: TGTGCCAGCAGCGTAGAGGGCGGGACGGGACAAGAGACCCAGTACTTC
V gene: TRBV2; J gene: TRBJ1-4; D gene: -; clone size: -; CDR3 protein: CASSVSINEKLFF; CDR3 DNA: TGTGCCAGCAGTGTTAGCATTAATGAAAAACTGTTTTTT
V gene: TRBV3-1/TRBV3-2; J gene: TRBJ1-2; D gene: -; clone size: -; CDR3 protein: CASSQDFYGYTF; CDR3 DNA: TGTGCCAGCAGCCAAGACTTCTATGGCTACACCTTC
V gene: TRBV5-4; J gene: TRBJ2-7; D gene: -; clone size: -; CDR3 protein: CASSFPGKGYEQYF; CDR3 DNA: TGTGCCAGCAGCTTCCCCGGGAAGGGCTACGAGCAGTACTTC
V gene: TRBV9; J gene: TRBJ2-1; D gene: TRBD2; clone size: -; CDR3 protein: CASSPRLADKWEQFF; CDR3 DNA: TGTGCCAGCTCTCCCCGACTAGCGGACAAATGGGAGCAGTTCTTC
V gene: TRBV9; J gene: TRBJ1-2; D gene: -; clone size: -; CDR3 protein: CASSVGASFPPQDGYTF; CDR3 DNA: TGTGCCAGCAGCGTAGGGGCCTCGTTTCCACCCCAGGATGGCTACACCTTC
V gene: TRBV6-5; J gene: TRBJ1-6; D gene: TRBD1; clone size: -; CDR3 protein: CASSYSQGANSPLHF; CDR3 DNA: TGTGCCAGCAGTTACTCTCAGGGGGCGAATTCACCCCTCCACTTT
V gene: TRBV4-1; J gene: TRBJ1-2; D gene: TRBD1; clone size: -; CDR3 protein: CASSTQGQNYGYTF; CDR3 DNA: TGCGCCAGCTCCACACAGGGGCAAAACTATGGCTACACCTTC
V gene: TRBV7-2; J gene: TRBJ1-1; D gene: -; clone size: -; CDR3 protein: CASSPNPDSITEAFF; CDR3 DNA: TGTGCCAGCAGCCCCAACCCAGACAGCATCACTGAAGCTTTCTTT
V gene: TRBV6-5; J gene: TRBJ2-7; D gene: -; clone size: -; CDR3 protein: CASILRVEQYF; CDR3 DNA: TGTGCCAGCATTCTGAGGGTCGAGCAGTACTTC
V gene: TRBV2; J gene: TRBJ2-3; D gene: TRBD2; clone size: -; CDR3 protein: CASGEGGPADTQYF; CDR3 DNA: TGTGCCAGCGGGGAGGGAGGGCCCGCAGATACGCAGTATTTT
V gene: TRBV28; J gene: TRBJ1-2; D gene: -; clone size: -; CDR3 protein: CASRLQGHNYGYTF; CDR3 DNA: TGTGCCAGCAGACTTCAGGGACATAACTATGGCTACACCTTC
V gene: TRBV4-3; J gene: TRBJ2-1; D gene: TRBD1; clone size: -; CDR3 protein: CASSSLSGTGNEQFF; CDR3 DNA: TGCGCCAGCAGCTCACTTTCCGGGACAGGGAATGAGCAGTTCTTC
V gene: TRBV7-3; J gene: TRBJ2-3; D gene: -; clone size: -; CDR3 protein: CASSSQGTSTDTQYF; CDR3 DNA: TGTGCCAGCAGCTCCCAGGGAACTAGCACAGATACGCAGTATTTT
V gene: TRBV5-6; J gene: TRBJ2-7; D gene: -; clone size: -; CDR3 protein: CASSLPSSYEQYF; CDR3 DNA: TGTGCCAGCAGCTTACCCAGCTCCTACGAGCAGTACTTC
V gene: TRBV27; J gene: TRBJ2-1; D gene: TRBD1; clone size: -; CDR3 protein: CASSNPGQGGYNEQFF; CDR3 DNA: TGTGCCAGCAGTAACCCAGGACAGGGGGGGTACAATGAGCAGTTCTTC
V gene: TRBV12-5; J gene: TRBJ1-5; D gene: TRBD1; clone size: -; CDR3 protein: CASGWGQSDNQPQHF; CDR3 DNA: TGTGCTTCGGGTTGGGGACAGTCGGACAATCAGCCCCAGCATTTT
V gene: TRBV2; J gene: TRBJ1-1; D gene: -; clone size: few; CDR3 protein: CASINRAEAFF; CDR3 DNA: TGTGCCAGCATTAATCGGGCTGAAGCTTTCTTT
V gene: TRBV9; J gene: TRBJ1-4; D gene: -; clone size: -; CDR3 protein: CASSHDGTPEREKLFF; CDR3 DNA: TGTGCCAGCAGCCATGACGGGACACCCGAGAGGGAAAAACTGTTTTTT
V gene: TRBV4-1; J gene: TRBJ1-6; D gene: -; clone size: -; CDR3 protein: CASSQDSQGNSPLHF; CDR3 DNA: TGCGCCAGCAGCCAAGATAGCCAGGGAAATTCACCCCTCCACTTT
V gene: TRBV4-2; J gene: TRBJ2-7; D gene: -; clone size: -; CDR3 protein: CASSPGTGEREQYF; CDR3 DNA: TGTGCCAGCAGCCCAGGGACGGGAGAGAGGGAGCAGTACTTC
V gene: TRBV6-5; J gene: TRBJ1-1; D gene: -; clone size: -; CDR3 protein: CASSYSSGKTEAFF; CDR3 DNA: TGTGCCAGCAGTTACTCGTCGGGGAAGACTGAAGCTTTCTTT
V gene: TRBV2; J gene: TRBJ1-5; D gene: -; clone size: -; CDR3 protein: CASGGQQGDQPQHF; CDR3 DNA: TGTGCCAGCGGGGGCCAACAGGGAGATCAGCCCCAGCATTTT
V gene: TRBV12-3/TRBV12-4; J gene: TRBJ1-1; D gene: TRBD1; clone size: once; CDR3 protein: CASSFQGEAEAFF; CDR3 DNA: TGTGCCAGCAGTTTTCAGGGGGAGGCTGAAGCTTTCTTT
V gene: TRBV6-4; J gene: TRBJ1-2; D gene: -; clone size: -; CDR3 protein: CASSPMSNVLYGYTF; CDR3 DNA: TGTGCCAGCAGCCCTATGAGTAACGTACTTTATGGCTACACCTTC
V gene: TRBV5-6; J gene: TRBJ1-2; D gene: -; clone size: -; CDR3 protein: CASSLAQTDRRGYTF; CDR3 DNA: TGTGCCAGCAGCTTGGCTCAGACAGACCGACGCGGCTACACCTTC
V gene: TRBV11-2; J gene: TRBJ1-5; D gene: TRBD1; clone size: -; CDR3 protein: CASSFGGGPQPQHF; CDR3 DNA: TGTGCCAGCAGCTTTGGAGGGGGCCCACAGCCCCAGCATTTT
V gene: TRBV5-1; J gene: TRBJ2-1; D gene: TRBD2; clone size: -; CDR3 protein: CASSLAAGAPDEQFF; CDR3 DNA: TGCGCCAGCAGCTTGGCGGCGGGAGCACCCGATGAGCAGTTCTTC
V gene: TRBV5-1; J gene: TRBJ2-1; D gene: TRBD1; clone size: -; CDR3 protein: CASSPSGTGGSEQFF; CDR3 DNA: TGCGCCAGCAGCCCCTCAGGGACAGGGGGCAGTGAGCAGTTCTTC
V gene: TRBV7-9; J gene: TRBJ2-5; D gene: TRBD2; clone size: few; CDR3 protein: CASSPMGLAGGRETQYF; CDR3 DNA: TGTGCCAGCAGTCCCATGGGACTAGCGGGGGGGCGAGAGACCCAGTACTTC
V gene: TRBV7-6; J gene: TRBJ1-2; D gene: -; clone size: -; CDR3 protein: CASSPSQGYGYTF; CDR3 DNA: TGTGCCAGCAGCCCTTCACAGGGATATGGCTACACCTTC